These T cell receptor beta chains were read from a single sample in a study of human T cells and chemical hapten exposure. MiXCR was run by TCRdb on the RACE reads, yielding one entry per CDR3 protein. The table records 74,000 or so distinct CDR3 sequences, about 11% of them present only once. The sample was whole blood, taken in connection with sensitization to the hapten diphenylcyclopropenone (DPC). Every receptor here comes from a woman aged 60-70 years with alopecia areata. Some clones in this sample may be carry-over from other donors' samples. Both conserved end residues are part of each CDR3. Each record gives: D gene, J gene, clone size, V gene, CDR3 protein, CDR3 DNA. D genes are given only for firm matches. Only part of the rows carry a size: once, few, many, or a class if the clone is expanded.

>-|TRBJ1-3|-|TRBV7-9
CASSLDVSRGNTIYF
TGTGCCAGCAGCTTAGATGTCTCTAGGGGAAACACCATATATTTT
>TRBD1|TRBJ1-6|-|TRBV6-5
CASSLEVGQGTYNSPLHF
TGTGCCAGCAGTTTAGAGGTGGGACAGGGCACCTATAATTCACCCCTCCACTTT
>-|TRBJ1-1|many|TRBV20-1
CSGLRGGPEAFF
TGCAGTGGTTTAAGGGGGGGTCCTGAAGCTTTCTTT
>-|TRBJ1-1|many|TRBV6-6
CASSLQRTGNTEAFF
TGTGCCAGCAGCCTTCAACGCACAGGGAACACTGAAGCTTTCTTT
>-|TRBJ2-2|few|TRBV7-9
CASSLAGGTGTSPTGELFF
TGTGCCAGCAGCTTAGCGGGGGGTACCGGGACTTCTCCCACCGGGGAGCTGTTTTTT
>TRBD1|TRBJ2-1|-|TRBV7-6
CASSLTGDENEQFF
TGTGCCAGCAGCTTGACAGGGGATGAGAATGAGCAGTTCTTC
>TRBD1|TRBJ2-1|few|TRBV28
CASRTAGQVYNEQFF
TGTGCCAGCAGGACCGCGGGACAGGTATACAATGAGCAGTTCTTC
>-|TRBJ2-3|-|TRBV5-6
CASSPVWGRLTDTQYF
TGTGCCAGCAGCCCGGTTTGGGGGCGGCTCACAGATACGCAGTATTTT
>-|TRBJ1-4|many|TRBV7-2
CVWGGERGEKLFF
TGTGTGTGGGGAGGGGAACGAGGGGAAAAACTGTTTTTT
>TRBD1|TRBJ1-5|many|TRBV2
CASSEGQGARQPQHF
TGTGCCAGCAGTGAAGGACAGGGGGCTCGGCAGCCCCAGCATTTT
>TRBD1|TRBJ2-2|few|TRBV7-3
CASSLQGQGNTGELFF
TGTGCCAGCAGCTTACAGGGACAGGGGAACACCGGGGAGCTGTTTTTT
>TRBD1|TRBJ1-2|few|TRBV2
CATWTGANYGYTF
TGTGCCACCTGGACAGGAGCCAACTATGGCTACACCTTC
>TRBD1|TRBJ2-1|many|TRBV2
CASPPDRGKYNEQFF
TGTGCCAGCCCTCCCGACAGGGGGAAGTACAATGAGCAGTTCTTC
>-|TRBJ1-1|-|TRBV3-1
CASSQVEGDTEAFF
TGTGCCAGCAGCCAAGTGGAAGGAGACACTGAAGCTTTCTTT
>-|TRBJ1-5|many|TRBV6-5
CASSYSSTGTGNSQPQHF
TGTGCCAGCAGTTACTCGAGTACGGGAACGGGGAACTCTCAGCCCCAGCATTTT
>-|TRBJ2-3|-|TRBV20-1
CSADNRGVSTDTQYF
TGCAGTGCTGATAATCGCGGGGTTAGCACAGATACGCAGTATTTT
>TRBD1|TRBJ1-2|few|TRBV7-6
CASSSMTGSIYGYTF
TGTGCCAGCAGCTCGATGACAGGGAGTATCTATGGCTACACCTTC
>-|TRBJ2-1|few|TRBV29-1
CSVARAANEQFF
TGCAGCGTTGCCAGGGCGGCGAATGAGCAGTTCTTC
>-|TRBJ1-1|-|TRBV2
CASSPILRGNTEAFF
TGTGCCAGCAGCCCTATATTACGGGGGAACACTGAAGCTTTCTTT
>-|TRBJ2-7|many|TRBV14
CASSQARTVNEQYF
TGTGCCAGCAGCCAAGCCCGGACAGTAAACGAGCAGTACTTC
>TRBD2|TRBJ2-4|many|TRBV12-3/TRBV12-4
CASSLGLAGTKNIQYF
TGTGCCAGCAGTTTAGGGCTAGCGGGTACCAAAAACATTCAGTACTTC
>-|TRBJ2-1|-|TRBV7-9
CASIKGGGVHNEQFF
TGTGCCAGCATCAAGGGCGGCGGGGTACACAATGAGCAGTTCTTC
>-|TRBJ2-2|many|TRBV11-2
CASSPWEMRGYRELFF
TGTGCCAGCAGCCCATGGGAGATGCGGGGCTACCGGGAGCTGTTTTTT
>TRBD1|TRBJ2-3|few|TRBV9
CASSASTGVVSDTQYF
TGTGCCAGCAGCGCCTCGACAGGGGTAGTCTCGGATACGCAGTATTTT
>TRBD1|TRBJ2-2|-|TRBV6-1
CASRLDRAYTGELFF
TGTGCCAGCAGATTAGACAGGGCATACACCGGGGAGCTGTTTTTT
>-|TRBJ2-5|many|TRBV7-2
CASSLVSGSQETQYF
TGTGCCAGCAGCTTAGTTTCGGGGTCTCAAGAGACCCAGTACTTC
>-|TRBJ2-2|-|TRBV27
CASSLRLENTGELFF
TGTGCCAGCAGTTTAAGGCTAGAGAACACCGGGGAGCTGTTTTTT
>-|TRBJ2-1|many|TRBV7-3
CASSLDGGEYNEQFF
TGTGCCAGCAGCTTAGACGGGGGAGAGTACAATGAGCAGTTCTTC
>-|TRBJ1-2|-|TRBV11-2
CASSSGVSYGYTF
TGTGCCAGCAGCTCCGGGGTGTCCTATGGCTACACCTTC
>TRBD1|TRBJ2-7|many|TRBV11-2
CASSLASLVQGAYEQYF
TGTGCCAGCAGCTTAGCCTCTTTAGTACAGGGGGCTTACGAGCAGTACTTC
>TRBD1|TRBJ2-1|-|TRBV11-2
CASGTGSDEQFF
TGTGCCAGCGGGACAGGGTCTGATGAGCAGTTCTTC
>-|TRBJ2-4|few|TRBV2
CASSVWRDPLAKNIQYF
TGTGCCAGCAGTGTTTGGCGGGATCCCCTAGCCAAAAACATTCAGTACTTC
>-|TRBJ2-1|few|TRBV7-9
CASIGRTKSYNEQFF
TGTGCCAGCATAGGCAGAACTAAAAGTTACAATGAGCAGTTCTTC
>-|TRBJ1-2|-|TRBV5-1
CASSSGEAYGYTF
TGCGCCAGCAGCTCTGGGGAGGCGTACGGCTACACCTTC
>-|TRBJ1-2|-|TRBV3-1
CASSQFTSPNYGYTF
TGTGCCAGCAGCCAATTTACCTCTCCTAACTATGGCTACACCTTC
>-|TRBJ1-1|many|TRBV12-3/TRBV12-4
CATWPAKNTEAFF
TGTGCCACCTGGCCAGCCAAGAACACTGAAGCTTTCTTT
>TRBD2|TRBJ2-1|many|TRBV6-1
CASSGDLLAGGLVYEQFF
TGTGCCAGCAGTGGGGATCTCCTAGCGGGGGGTCTTGTCTATGAGCAGTTCTTC
>-|TRBJ2-3|-|TRBV20-1
CSARVRLGVDTQYF
TGCAGTGCTAGAGTGAGACTAGGGGTAGATACGCAGTATTTT
>-|TRBJ2-7|once|TRBV14
CASSQVGITGIYEQYF
TGTGCCAGCAGCCAAGTGGGGATTACCGGGATCTACGAGCAGTACTTC
>-|TRBJ1-6|few|TRBV7-7
CASSRLYNSPLHF
TGTGCTAGCAGCCGGCTTTATAATTCACCCCTCCACTTT
>-|TRBJ2-1|many|TRBV7-2
CASSSTGAASPYNEQFF
TGTGCCAGCAGCTCCACAGGCGCCGCATCCCCTTACAATGAGCAGTTCTTC
>-|TRBJ2-2|many|TRBV20-1
CSGPTEAGELFF
TGCAGTGGTCCGACAGAGGCCGGGGAGCTGTTTTTT
>-|TRBJ1-2|many|TRBV7-9
CASSLAGANYGYTF
TGTGCCAGCAGCTTAGCTGGGGCGAACTATGGCTACACCTTC
>-|TRBJ1-1|many|TRBV16
CASSQSGRQGAFF
TGTGCCAGCAGCCAATCCGGTAGGCAGGGGGCTTTCTTT
>-|TRBJ2-1|-|TRBV7-7
CASSLNQGTGDNEQFF
TGTGCTAGCAGTTTGAACCAGGGAACGGGAGACAATGAGCAGTTCTTC
>-|TRBJ2-3|many|TRBV29-1
CSVLGLSTDTQYF
TGCAGCGTTCTTGGACTGAGCACAGATACGCAGTATTTT
>TRBD1|TRBJ1-4|few|TRBV3-1
CASSYRGWNEKLFF
TGTGCCAGCAGCTACAGGGGGTGGAATGAAAAACTGTTTTTT
>TRBD2|TRBJ2-7|few|TRBV12-5
CASGATWTSGGYEQYF
TGTGCTAGTGGCGCTACCTGGACTAGCGGGGGCTACGAGCAGTACTTC
>-|TRBJ1-1|-|TRBV5-5
CASSLVLGMATEAFF
TGTGCCAGCAGCTTGGTATTAGGGATGGCCACTGAAGCTTTCTTT
>-|TRBJ2-2|-|TRBV11-2
CASASRPAMTGELFF
TGTGCCAGCGCCTCACGACCCGCAATGACCGGGGAGCTGTTTTTT
>TRBD1|TRBJ2-1|few|TRBV20-1
CSARTGTGTNEQFF
TGCAGTGCTAGGACCGGGACAGGGACCAATGAGCAGTTCTTC
>TRBD1|TRBJ1-2|few|TRBV7-9
CASSSWTGVDYGYTF
TGTGCCAGCAGCTCTTGGACAGGGGTCGACTATGGCTACACCTTC
>-|TRBJ2-1|many|TRBV20-1
CSARDQTGVRDEQFF
TGCAGTGCTAGAGATCAAACTGGGGTTCGGGATGAGCAGTTCTTC
>TRBD1|TRBJ1-5|many|TRBV18
CASSPGQGGRNQPQHF
TGTGCCAGCTCACCGGGACAGGGAGGTCGCAATCAGCCCCAGCATTTT
>TRBD2|TRBJ2-1|-|TRBV9
CASSPYSGGPPEQFF
TGTGCCAGCAGCCCCTACAGCGGGGGGCCACCGGAGCAGTTCTTC